The next 13 T cell receptor beta chains were all read from a single sample in a study of human T cells and chemical hapten exposure. Time point denoted: pre-sensitization, week 0. The treatment: therapeutic diphenylcyclopropenone sensitization with weekly scalp DPC. Each CDR3 protein is one row after TCRdb ran MiXCR on the RACE reads. The sample lists under 300,000 distinct CDR3 sequences, roughly 8% seen once, with about 1.2% in the top ten. Material: whole blood, obtained in connection with sensitization to the hapten diphenylcyclopropenone (DPC). Receptor source: a man aged 18 to 30 with alopecia areata. Some clones in this sample may be carry-over from other donors' samples.

Ten or more counts support this clonotype. The chain couples TRBV7-2 to TRBJ2-3; TRBD2 agrees at 11 bases. Germline CDR1 SGHTA, CDR2 FQGNSA. CDR3 length: 14 amino acids. V lost 2 bases, J lost 7 bases, and 2 bases stayed unmatched. The CDR3 protein is CASSLTSGGYTQYF. CDR3 DNA sequence: TGTGCCAGCAGCTTAACTAGCGGGGGATATACGCAGTATTTT.

In its sample, this clonotype was seen many times. The chain has TRBV24-1 and TRBJ2-1, with D possibly matching TRBD2 (6 bases). There are 13 residues in the CDR3. CDR1 is KGHDR and CDR2 is SFDVKD in the germline V gene. The V gene lost 4 bases and the J gene lost 9 bases, with 12 bases spanning the gap. The CDR3 loop reads CATSEAQGGEQFF. The CDR3 bases are TGTGCCACCAGTGAGGCCCAGGGAGGTGAGCAGTTCTTC.

CDR3 DNA: TGTGCCAGCAGTGAAACCGCAGCACCGTACCAAGAGACCCAGTACTTC. Protein sequence: CASSETAAPYQETQYF. The chain combines TRBV6-1 with TRBJ2-5; D not resolved. This CDR3 is 16 amino acids long. Germline V gene lookup returns CDR1 MNHNS and CDR2 SASEGT. The V end lost 2 bases, the J end lost 0 bases, and 13 bases lay between the germline ends.

The sample holds many counts of this clonotype. This chain joins TRBV7-2 and TRBJ2-3; 8 bases map to TRBD2. Germline V lookup: CDR1 SGHTA, CDR2 FQGNSA. This CDR3 has 15 residues. V shed 5 bases, J shed 1 base, and the junction held 5 bases outside the gene matches. DNA of the CDR3: TGTGCCAGCAGCCGCGGGGGGCCGGGCACAGATACGCAGTATTTT. Protein: CASSRGGPGTDTQYF.

This clonotype showed up many times. J is TRBJ2-5 and V is TRBV2; D perhaps matches TRBD2 (5 bases). Trimming pared 7 bases from V and 1 base from J, leaving 10 bases between. CDR3 length: 13 residues. CDR1 SNHLY and CDR2 FYNNEI come from the germline V gene. CDR3 loop: CASTASRQETQYF. CDR3 DNA sequence: TGTGCCAGCACGGCTAGCCGCCAAGAGACCCAGTACTTC.

This clonotype was seen at least ten times. The chain combines TRBV7-2 with TRBJ2-7; D gene unclear. Between the trimmed V and J ends, which lost 5 bases and 0 bases, there was a span of 8 bases. CDR1 is SGHTA and CDR2 is FQGNSA in the germline V gene. The CDR3 consists of 13 residues. CDR3 region: CASSAWYSYEQYF. For the CDR3, the DNA is TGTGCCAGCAGCGCCTGGTACTCCTACGAGCAGTACTTC.

The gene calls are TRBV5-6 and TRBJ2-7, with D maybe TRBD2 (5 bases). The V gene lost 0 bases and the J gene lost 7 bases, with 20 bases spanning the gap. The CDR3 consists of 16 residues. Germline CDR1 SGHDT, CDR2 YYEEEE. CDR3 in DNA: TGTGCCAGCAGCTTGGCTCAGGAGGTATTGATTAAGGAGCAGTACGTC. Translating gives CASSLAQEVLIKEQYV.

This chain joins TRBV7-2 and TRBJ1-2; 11 positions agree with TRBD1. Germline trimming cut 3 bases from V and 4 bases from J; bases unmatched to any gene: 13. The CDR3 has 18 residues. Germline V gene lookup returns CDR1 SGHTA and CDR2 FQGNSA. The CDR3, as DNA: TGTGCCAGCAGCTTTAAACCGGACAGGGGGCTTCTTCTCTATGGCTACACCTTC. It codes for CASSFKPDRGLLLYGYTF.

This clonotype was seen ten or more times. The CDR3 here is CASSQGIRVRPRAYNSPLHF. CDR3 in DNA: TGTGCCAGCAGCCAAGGTATCAGGGTGCGGCCGAGGGCCTATAATTCACCCCTCCACTTT. The chain is built from TRBV3-1 and TRBJ1-6; D might be TRBD1 (5 bases). Germline CDR1 reads LGHDT; CDR2 reads YNNKEL (reference sequence). CDR3 length equals 20 residues. Trimming removed 1 base at V and 2 bases at J, with 21 bases between.

The chain links TRBV6-5 to TRBJ2-2; tentatively, D is TRBD1 or TRBD2 (5 bases each). This CDR3 region has 16 residues. Germline V lookup: CDR1 MNHEY, CDR2 SVGAGI. V was clipped by 0 bases and J by 0 bases, with 8 bases between them. DNA of the CDR3: TGTGCCAGCAGTTACTCGAGGGGTTCGAACACCGGGGAGCTGTTTTTT. Translation: CASSYSRGSNTGELFF.

The chain links TRBV4-2 to TRBJ1-1; TRBD1 matches at 10 bases. The CDR3 has 14 residues. With 1 base clipped from V and 8 bases from J, the junction kept 4 bases outside the gene matches. Germline CDR1 reads LGHNA; CDR2 reads YNFKEQ. The CDR3 sequence: CASSQGPDRGEAFF. The CDR3 region has the DNA TGTGCCAGCAGCCAAGGACCGGACAGGGGGGAAGCTTTCTTT.

This clonotype was recorded many times. This chain links TRBV7-9 with TRBJ2-3; 9 bases agree with TRBD1. Trimming removed 3 bases from V and 2 bases from J; junction bases left unmatched: 6. The CDR3 covers 16 residues. Germline V CDR1 and CDR2: SEHNR, FQNEAQ (reference sequence). DNA for the CDR3: TGTGCCAGCAGCTTGGGGACAGGGTCCTCCACAGATACGCAGTATTTT. This encodes CASSLGTGSSTDTQYF.

This clonotype was seen a few times. The chain links TRBV10-3 to TRBJ2-3; D unclear. V gave up 8 bases and J gave up 2 bases, with 14 bases separating them. The CDR3 loop spans 14 amino acids. CDR1 ENHRY and CDR2 SYGVKD come from the germline V gene. CDR3 sequence: CAIFTGVFTDTQYF. The CDR3 DNA follows: TGTGCCATCTTCACTGGCGTCTTCACAGATACGCAGTATTTT.